The clone carrying this TCR beta chain was counted between two and nine times. The antigen remains undetermined. The data stem from a study of cytomegalovirus exposure and HLA in healthy donors. Notes on the study in general: It was 150 to 200 TCR beta chains that were listed as cytomegalovirus-associated. Later examination showed HLA-associated TCR beta chains had greater clonal expansion than equally common others.

The CDR3 loop spans 14 amino acids. Germline CDR1 SEHNR, CDR2 FQNEAQ (reference sequence). V dropped 4 bases and J dropped 1 base, with 11 bases sitting between them. A multiplex PCR was run with 60 Vbeta primers and 13 Jbeta primers. The method was immunoSEQ multiplex PCR; TCRdb's version includes in-frame clones alone and lacks a portion of them. The sample yields some 120,000 clones, roughly three quarters seen once. The chain couples TRBV7-9 to TRBJ2-7, with D perhaps TRBD1 (8 bases). This clonotype was sampled from a woman aged 18-29 years in good health and CMV-seropositive. The material sequenced was PBMCs. The CDR3 protein is CASSYRGGSYEQYF. CDR3 bases: TGTGCCAGCAGCTACAGGGGGGGTTCCTACGAGCAGTACTTC.